Listed below are T cell receptor beta chains from one sample, sequenced in a study of OX40 agonist ivuxolimab in advanced cancers. Libraries were prepared by immunoSEQ multiplex PCR; TCRdb keeps only in-frame clonotypes and omits some of them. Of around 15,000 clones in the sample, approximately 90% are singletons; the top ten hold 29%. Specimen: CD4+ or CD8+ T cells sorted from blood, collected in a trial of the OX40 agonist ivuxolimab. Receptors originate from an adult with an advanced solid tumor such as melanoma, head and neck, liver or kidney cancer. Both conserved end residues are part of each CDR3. A D gene is named only where the DNA matches it firmly. Clone size is stated in some rows and not others, as once, few, many or a class when expanded.

clone_size d_call j_call v_call cdr3_nt cdr3_aa
- - TRBJ1-1 TRBV4-2 TGTGCCAGCAGCCTCGGGTCGAACACTGAAGCTTTCTTT CASSLGSNTEAFF
- TRBD2 TRBJ2-1 TRBV13 TGTGCCAGCAGCACGTGGACTAGCGGGATAGCGGATGAGCAGTTCTTC CASSTWTSGIADEQFF
- TRBD1 TRBJ1-5 TRBV5-5 TGTGCCAGCAGCTCCCAGGGGGCTGGCAATCAGCCCCAGCATTTT CASSSQGAGNQPQHF
once - TRBJ2-7 TRBV19 TGTGCCAGTAGTTTCGCCGGGAGCCGAACCTACGAGCAGTACTTC CASSFAGSRTYEQYF
- TRBD2 TRBJ2-7 TRBV4-1 TGCGCCAGCAGCCCGGGACTAGCGGGACCCGAGCAGTACTTC CASSPGLAGPEQYF
- TRBD1 TRBJ1-1 TRBV2 TGTGCCAGCAGTCCCCCGGGACAGGGGGATACTGAAGCTTTCTTT CASSPPGQGDTEAFF
once - TRBJ2-3 TRBV30 TGTGCCTGTTACAAAAGCGGAACTGGGGATACGCAGTATTTT CACYKSGTGDTQYF
- - TRBJ1-6 TRBV5-6 TGTGCTAGCAGCTTGGGGCCAAACGGCAATTCACCCCTCCACTTT CASSLGPNGNSPLHF
- - TRBJ1-1 TRBV29-1 TGCAGCGTTGGGGGGGGCAGGGATTTCTACACTGAAGCTTTCTTT CSVGGGRDFYTEAFF
- TRBD2 TRBJ2-5 TRBV30 TGTAGCGGCAGCGGGATTAGGGAGACCCAGTACTTC CSGSGIRETQYF
- - TRBJ2-1 TRBV27 TGTGCCAGCAGTTTAGGATCCTCAGCCCGGAGTGAGCAGTTCTTC CASSLGSSARSEQFF
- - TRBJ2-1 TRBV5-4 TGTGCCAGCAGCTTGGTGGTTCCGAATGAGCAGTTCTTC CASSLVVPNEQFF
- - TRBJ1-1 TRBV7-9 TGTGCCAGCAGCTTACAGGGTGGCACTGAAGCTTTCTTC CASSLQGGTEAFF
- TRBD2 TRBJ2-1 TRBV30 TGTGCCTGGAGTCCCAAGGGACTAGTCGAGCAGTTCTTC CAWSPKGLVEQFF
- - TRBJ2-1 TRBV6-6 TGTGCCAGCAGTCACGGACAGAACAATGAGCAGTTCTTC CASSHGQNNEQFF
- TRBD2 TRBJ2-1 TRBV5-1 TGCGCCAGCAGCACGACTAGCGGGACCGTCAATGAGCAGTTCTTC CASSTTSGTVNEQFF
once TRBD2 TRBJ2-7 TRBV5-1 TGCGCCAGCAGGGGAGGGTCACCTGGGACTAGCGGGGACGAGCAGTACTTC CASRGGSPGTSGDEQYF
- TRBD1 TRBJ1-2 TRBV27 TGTGCCAGCAGTGGGGACAGGGTATTTGGCTACACCTTC CASSGDRVFGYTF
- - TRBJ2-7 TRBV11-3 TGTGCCAGCAGCTTAGGGCAGGACTACGAGCAGTACTTC CASSLGQDYEQYF
- - TRBJ2-2 TRBV11-3 TGTGCCAGCAAGGTGAACACCGGGGAGCTGTTTTTT CASKVNTGELFF
- TRBD1 TRBJ1-3 TRBV5-6 TGTGCCAGCAGCGCGGACAGGGATGTGGACACCATATATTTT CASSADRDVDTIYF
- - TRBJ1-2 TRBV25-1 TGTGCCAGCAGTGAATGGGGGCATGGCTACACCTTC CASSEWGHGYTF
once - TRBJ2-3 TRBV5-1 TGCGCCAGCAACGGCACAGATACGCAGTATTTT CASNGTDTQYF
once - TRBJ1-5 TRBV14 TGTGCCAGCAGCCAAGCATTCGGTCAGCCCCAGCATTTT CASSQAFGQPQHF
- - TRBJ1-3 TRBV7-8 TGTGCCAGCAGCTTATGGGTGAATGAAGACACCATATATTTT CASSLWVNEDTIYF
few - TRBJ2-1 TRBV6-5 TGTGCCAGCAGTCACGGACAGAACAATGAGCAGTTCTTC CASSHGQNNEQFF
- - TRBJ1-1 TRBV7-2 TGTGCCAGCAGCGCACGGGACACTGAAGCTTTCTTT CASSARDTEAFF
- TRBD1 TRBJ1-5 TRBV7-9 TGTGCCAGCAGCCCGGGACAGTTTGGCAATCAGCCCCAGCATTTT CASSPGQFGNQPQHF
- TRBD2 TRBJ2-7 TRBV7-2 TGTGCCAGCAGCCCCCGCCTAGCGGGAGCAGGGTACGAGCAGTACTTC CASSPRLAGAGYEQYF
- - TRBJ2-7 TRBV6-5 TGTGCCAGCAGTTACTCCCAACACTACGAGCAGTACTTC CASSYSQHYEQYF
- TRBD2 TRBJ2-7 TRBV5-6 TGTGCCAGCAGGCGACTCCCAGCGGGAGGGTACCACGAGCAGTACTTC CASRRLPAGGYHEQYF
- - TRBJ2-2 TRBV11-2 TGTGCCACCTCTACTCCGGGACACTACACCGGGGAGCTGTTTTTT CATSTPGHYTGELFF
- - TRBJ2-7 TRBV27 TGTGCCAGCAGTGCGGGGACCGTCTACGAGCAGTACTTC CASSAGTVYEQYF
- - TRBJ2-1 TRBV18 TGTGCCAGCTCACCCGGCGTTAATATGGAGCAGTTCTTC CASSPGVNMEQFF
- - TRBJ1-5 TRBV30 TGTGCCTGGAGTTCCGGGTTGAACAATCAGCCCCAGCATTTT CAWSSGLNNQPQHF
- TRBD1 TRBJ1-2 TRBV13 TGTGCCAGCAGCGTCGAGGGGGCGCGGAGCTATGGCTACACCTTC CASSVEGARSYGYTF
- TRBD2 TRBJ2-1 TRBV7-9 TGTGCCAGCAGCTACGGGACTAGCGGGAGTAATGAGCAGTTCTTC CASSYGTSGSNEQFF
- - TRBJ1-2 TRBV15 TGTGCCACCAGCCCAAGGGGGGGGGAGTTCTATGGCTACACCTTC CATSPRGGEFYGYTF
- - TRBJ1-5 TRBV6-5 TGTGCCAGCAGTTACGAGGGAGTGGGGGATCAGCCCCAGCATTTT CASSYEGVGDQPQHF
once - TRBJ1-2 TRBV5-4 TGTGCCAGCAGCTTGAAGGGGTTTAAGGTGCGCGGCTACACCTTC CASSLKGFKVRGYTF
- TRBD1 TRBJ1-2 TRBV4-1 TGCGCCAGCAGCCAGGCAACAGGGGACTATGGCTACACCTTC CASSQATGDYGYTF
- - TRBJ2-1 TRBV27 TGTGCCAGCAGAAGTCCCGTTAGCTACTCCTACAATGAGCAGTTCTTC CASRSPVSYSYNEQFF
- - TRBJ1-5 TRBV7-9 TGTGCCAGCAGCTTTGGGGAGAGCAATCAGCCCCAGCATTTT CASSFGESNQPQHF
- - TRBJ1-1 TRBV13 TGTGCCAGCAGCTTAGCCAGGCTGAGGACTGAAGCTTTCTTT CASSLARLRTEAFF
- TRBD2 TRBJ2-7 TRBV11-2 TGTGCCAGCAGCTTAGTCTTTGGCGGGAGGGCCTACGAGCAGTACTTC CASSLVFGGRAYEQYF
- - TRBJ2-7 TRBV13 TGTGCCAGCAGCTCGACGAGCGTAGGACCCTACGAGCAGTACTTC CASSSTSVGPYEQYF
- - TRBJ1-1 TRBV19 TGTGCCAGTAGTTACAGTGTGAACACTGAAGCTTTCTTT CASSYSVNTEAFF
once - TRBJ1-2 TRBV7-6 TGTGCCAGCAGCCCTACCGTGTATACCGATAACTATGGCTACACCTTC CASSPTVYTDNYGYTF
- - TRBJ1-5 TRBV7-9 TGTGCCAGCAGCGATAGGCCGAGCAATCAGCCCCAGCATTTT CASSDRPSNQPQHF
- - TRBJ2-7 TRBV10-2 TGCGCCAGCGGTCTTGGGGGCCCCTACGAGCAGTACTTC CASGLGGPYEQYF
- TRBD1 TRBJ1-5 TRBV4-3 TGCGCCAGCAGCCAAGAAGTGACAGGGGGAAAATATAGCAATCAGCCCCAGCATTTT CASSQEVTGGKYSNQPQHF
- - TRBJ1-1 TRBV7-6 TGTGCCAGCAGCTTAGCTACCGGGGGGGGCTTCTCTGAAGCTTTCTTT CASSLATGGGFSEAFF
- - TRBJ1-2 TRBV23-1 TGCGCCAGCACAAGTCCCGGGGGCAGTAACTATGGCTACACCTTC CASTSPGGSNYGYTF
- - TRBJ2-2 TRBV27 TGTGCCAGCAGTTTCGGTGGGATCGCCGGGGAGCTGTTTTTT CASSFGGIAGELFF
large TRBD2 TRBJ2-1 TRBV4-1 TGCGCCAGCAGTCGGGACTACCACAATGAGCAGTTCTTC CASSRDYHNEQFF
- TRBD2 TRBJ2-5 TRBV5-5 TGTGCCAGCAGCTTGGAGCGGACTAGCGGGAGGGCGACGGAGACCCAGTACTTC CASSLERTSGRATETQYF
- TRBD2 TRBJ2-1 TRBV7-9 TGTGCCAGCAGCCCCAGGACTAGCGGGAGGGGTAACAATGAGCAGTTCTTC CASSPRTSGRGNNEQFF
- - TRBJ2-7 TRBV4-2 TGTGCCAGCAGCTTGGGAAGTAGTCTATGGGAGCAGTACTTC CASSLGSSLWEQYF
once - TRBJ2-1 TRBV6-6 TGTGCCAGCAGTTTTCCTGAGCAGTTCTTC CASSFPEQFF